This T cell receptor (beta chain) was captured in a study of CD8 T cells in Susac syndrome. RNA in amounts of roughly 0.5 to 1 ug was reverse transcribed with random hexamers. Across 54 Vbeta and 13 Jbeta, TCR beta CDR3 was amplified with immunoSEQ multiplex PCR. TCRdb re-called the immunoSEQ multiplex PCR reads through MiXCR, storing one row per CDR3 protein. The sample gives hundreds of thousands of distinct CDR3 sequences, approximately 92% of which show up once; approximately 0.07% is in the top ten. The multiple sclerosis controls comprised treatment-naive patients whose relapsing-remitting disease was stable or active. In contrast to the negatively isolated CD8+ and CD4+ T cells, TEMRA cells were FACS-enriched. Sequenced: CD4+ T cells from PBMCs. The clonotype was recovered from a human donor with multiple sclerosis.

DNA for the CDR3: TGTGCCAGCTCCCGAACCTTCCAAGAGACCCAGTACTTC. Its translation: CASSRTFQETQYF. The chain couples TRBV18 to TRBJ2-5; unclear D gene. The V and J ends lost 6 bases and 1 base respectively, with 9 bases between them. Germline CDR1 KGHSH, CDR2 LQKENI. The CDR3 has 13 residues.